This TCR beta chain was captured by sequencing in a study of blood T cell repertoires in COVID-19. TCRdb's copy holds only in-frame clones and misses some; the assay was immunoSEQ multiplex PCR. The sample lists around 84,000 clones; 78% were seen once. This clone was recorded only once. The CDR3 is 16 amino acids. Germline V gene sequence: CDR1 MNHNY, CDR2 SVGAGI (reference sequence). V lost 5 bases and J 0 bases, leaving 15 bases between the germline ends. Sample: peripheral blood. The sequence was obtained from a man aged 55 to 69 with COVID-19, enrolled during active disease. V usage is TRBV6-6 and J usage is TRBJ2-3, with D perhaps matching TRBD1 (6 bases). The CDR3 protein is CASSTRQDSSTDTQYF. CDR3 DNA: TGTGCCAGCAGTACACGACAGGACTCTAGCACAGATACGCAGTATTTT.